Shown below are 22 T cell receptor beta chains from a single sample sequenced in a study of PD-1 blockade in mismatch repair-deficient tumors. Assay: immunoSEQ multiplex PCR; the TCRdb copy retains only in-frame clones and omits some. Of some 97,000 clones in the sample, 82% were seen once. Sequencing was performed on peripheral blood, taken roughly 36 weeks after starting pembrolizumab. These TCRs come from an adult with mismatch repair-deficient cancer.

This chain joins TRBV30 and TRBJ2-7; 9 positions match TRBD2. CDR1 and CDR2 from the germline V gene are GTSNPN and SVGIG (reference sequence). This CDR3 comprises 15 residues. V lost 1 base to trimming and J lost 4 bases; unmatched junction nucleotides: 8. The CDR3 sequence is CAWSAGTSGLYEQYF. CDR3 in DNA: TGTGCCTGGAGTGCCGGAACTAGCGGGTTGTACGAGCAGTACTTC.

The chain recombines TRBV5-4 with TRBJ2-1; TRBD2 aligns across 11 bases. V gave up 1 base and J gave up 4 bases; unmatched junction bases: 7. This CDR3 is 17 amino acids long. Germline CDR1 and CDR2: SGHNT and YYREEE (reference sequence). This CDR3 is CASSLLRLAGGYNEQFF. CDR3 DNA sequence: TGTGCCAGCAGCTTGCTTCGGCTAGCGGGAGGTTACAATGAGCAGTTCTTC.

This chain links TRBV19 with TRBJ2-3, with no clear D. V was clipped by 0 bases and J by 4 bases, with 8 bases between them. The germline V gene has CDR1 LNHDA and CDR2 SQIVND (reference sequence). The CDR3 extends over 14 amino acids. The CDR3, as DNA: TGTGCCAGTAGTATAGACCCAGGTTCAGATACGCAGTATTTT. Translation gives CASSIDPGSDTQYF.

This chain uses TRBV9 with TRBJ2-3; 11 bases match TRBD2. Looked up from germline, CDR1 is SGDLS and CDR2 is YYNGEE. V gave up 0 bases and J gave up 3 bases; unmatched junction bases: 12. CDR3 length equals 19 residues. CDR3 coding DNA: TGTGCCAGCAGCGTAGTAGCGGGAGGGCTCTACGACTATACAGATACGCAGTATTTT. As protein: CASSVVAGGLYDYTDTQYF.

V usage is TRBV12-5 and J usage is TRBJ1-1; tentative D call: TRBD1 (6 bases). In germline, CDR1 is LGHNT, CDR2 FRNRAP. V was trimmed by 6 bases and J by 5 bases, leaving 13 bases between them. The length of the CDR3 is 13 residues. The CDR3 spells CASGLGGRTEAFF. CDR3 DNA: TGTGCTAGTGGCCTCGGGGGGCGGACTGAAGCTTTCTTT.

The CDR3, as DNA: TGCGCCAGCAGCTTGGGGCCCAGCACAGATACGCAGTATTTT. Protein: CASSLGPSTDTQYF. This chain uses TRBV5-1 with TRBJ2-3; D is uncertain. CDR1 and CDR2 (germline): SGHRS, YFSETQ. V was clipped by 0 bases and J by 0 bases, with 5 bases between them. There are 14 residues in the CDR3.

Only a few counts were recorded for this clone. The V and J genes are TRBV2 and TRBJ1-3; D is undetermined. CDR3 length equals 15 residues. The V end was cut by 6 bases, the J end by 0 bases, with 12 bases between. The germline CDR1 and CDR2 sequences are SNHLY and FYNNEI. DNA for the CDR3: TGTGCCAGCAGACCCAACACGGTCTCTGGAAACACCATATATTTT. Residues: CASRPNTVSGNTIYF.

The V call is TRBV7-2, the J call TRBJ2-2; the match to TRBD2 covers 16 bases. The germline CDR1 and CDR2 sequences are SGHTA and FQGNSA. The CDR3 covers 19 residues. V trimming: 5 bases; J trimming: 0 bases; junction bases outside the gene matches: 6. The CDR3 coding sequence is TGTGCCAGCAGCGTCTTCGGGACTAGCGGGAGGGCGAACACCGGGGAGCTGTTTTTT. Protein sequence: CASSVFGTSGRANTGELFF.

The CDR3 nucleotides are TGTGCCAGCAGTTTGGTAGGGCTGGGGGAAAAACTGTTTTTT. This codes for CASSLVGLGEKLFF. The genes are TRBV27 and TRBJ1-4, with D hard to call. Germline-derived CDR1 and CDR2 are MNHEY and SMNVEV (reference sequence). CDR3 length equals 14 residues. V was clipped by 3 bases and J by 8 bases, with 13 bases between them.

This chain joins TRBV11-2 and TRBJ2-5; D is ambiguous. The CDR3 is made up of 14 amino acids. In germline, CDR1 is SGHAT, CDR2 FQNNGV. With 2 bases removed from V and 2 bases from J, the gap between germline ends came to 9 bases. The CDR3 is CASSLTAPQETQYF. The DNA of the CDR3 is TGTGCCAGCAGCTTAACGGCCCCTCAAGAGACCCAGTACTTC.

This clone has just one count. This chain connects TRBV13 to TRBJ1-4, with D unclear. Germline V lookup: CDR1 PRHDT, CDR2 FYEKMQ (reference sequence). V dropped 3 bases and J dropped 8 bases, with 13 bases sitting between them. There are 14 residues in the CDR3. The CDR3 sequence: CASSLGGLGEKLFF. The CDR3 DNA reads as TGTGCCAGCAGCTTGGGTGGACTTGGGGAAAAACTGTTTTTT.

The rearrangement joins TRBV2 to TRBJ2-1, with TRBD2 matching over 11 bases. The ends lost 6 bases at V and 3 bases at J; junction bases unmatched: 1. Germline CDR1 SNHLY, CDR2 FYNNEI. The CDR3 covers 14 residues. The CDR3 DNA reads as TGTGCCAGCAGGGGGACTAGCGGCTACAATGAGCAGTTCTTC. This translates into CASRGTSGYNEQFF.

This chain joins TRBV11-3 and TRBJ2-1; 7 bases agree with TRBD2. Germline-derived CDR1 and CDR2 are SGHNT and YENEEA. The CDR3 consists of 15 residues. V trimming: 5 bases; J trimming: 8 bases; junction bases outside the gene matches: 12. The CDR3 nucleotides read TGTGCCAGCAGCGTCGCGGGCGGGAGAGGCGATGAGCAGTTCTTC. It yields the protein CASSVAGGRGDEQFF.

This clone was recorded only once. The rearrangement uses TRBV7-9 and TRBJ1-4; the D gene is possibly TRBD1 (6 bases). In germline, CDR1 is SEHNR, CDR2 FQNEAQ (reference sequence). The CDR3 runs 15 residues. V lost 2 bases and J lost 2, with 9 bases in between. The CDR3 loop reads CASSLSGQTNEKLFF. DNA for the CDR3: TGTGCCAGCAGCTTATCCGGACAGACTAATGAAAAACTGTTTTTT.

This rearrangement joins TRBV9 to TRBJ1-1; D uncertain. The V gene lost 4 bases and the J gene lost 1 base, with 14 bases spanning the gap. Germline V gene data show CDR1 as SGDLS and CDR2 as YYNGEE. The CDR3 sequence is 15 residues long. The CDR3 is CASSSYIGGNTEAFF. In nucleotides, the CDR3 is TGTGCCAGCAGCTCCTATATCGGCGGGAACACTGAAGCTTTCTTT.

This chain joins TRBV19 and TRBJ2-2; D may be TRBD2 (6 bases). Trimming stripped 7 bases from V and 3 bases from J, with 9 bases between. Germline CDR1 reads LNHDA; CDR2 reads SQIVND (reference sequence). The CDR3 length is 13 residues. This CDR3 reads CASIWGDTGELFF. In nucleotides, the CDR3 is TGTGCCAGTATTTGGGGGGACACCGGGGAGCTGTTTTTT.

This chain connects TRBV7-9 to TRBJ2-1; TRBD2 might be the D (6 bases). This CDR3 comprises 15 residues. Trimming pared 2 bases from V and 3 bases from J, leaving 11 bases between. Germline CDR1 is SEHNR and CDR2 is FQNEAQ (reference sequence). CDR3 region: CASSLWLASYNEQFF. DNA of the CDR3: TGTGCCAGCAGCTTATGGCTAGCGAGCTACAATGAGCAGTTCTTC.

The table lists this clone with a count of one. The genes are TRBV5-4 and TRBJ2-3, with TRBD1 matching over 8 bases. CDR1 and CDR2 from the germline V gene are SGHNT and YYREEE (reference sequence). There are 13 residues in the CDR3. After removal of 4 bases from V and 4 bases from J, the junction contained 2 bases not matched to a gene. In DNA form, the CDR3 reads TGTGCCAGCAGCATACAGGGGGCAGATACGCAGTATTTT. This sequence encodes CASSIQGADTQYF.

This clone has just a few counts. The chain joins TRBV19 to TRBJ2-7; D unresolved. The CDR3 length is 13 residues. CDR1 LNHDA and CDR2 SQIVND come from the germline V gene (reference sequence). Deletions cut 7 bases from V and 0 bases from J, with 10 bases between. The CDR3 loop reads CASMGGRSYEQYF. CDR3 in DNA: TGTGCCAGTATGGGCGGCCGCTCCTACGAGCAGTACTTC.

CDR3 loop: CASSKGETTGGQFF. In DNA, the CDR3 is TGTGCCAGCAGCAAAGGTGAGACTACGGGTGGGCAGTTCTTC. The chain joins TRBV21-1 to TRBJ2-1; no DNA check was done on the table's D call, TRBD2. TRBV21-1 is reported as a pseudogene. The CDR3 totals 14 residues.

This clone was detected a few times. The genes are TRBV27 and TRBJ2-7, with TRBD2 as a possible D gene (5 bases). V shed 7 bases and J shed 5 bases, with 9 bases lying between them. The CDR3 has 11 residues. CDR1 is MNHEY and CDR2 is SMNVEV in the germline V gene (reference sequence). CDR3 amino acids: CASMLRDEQYF. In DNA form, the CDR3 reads TGTGCCAGCATGTTGAGGGACGAGCAGTACTTC.

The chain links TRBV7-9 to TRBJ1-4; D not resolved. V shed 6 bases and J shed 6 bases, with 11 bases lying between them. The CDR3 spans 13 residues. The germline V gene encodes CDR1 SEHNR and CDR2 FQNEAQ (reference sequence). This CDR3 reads CASSPSSDEKLFF. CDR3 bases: TGTGCCAGCAGTCCCAGTAGTGATGAAAAACTGTTTTTT.